The source of this T cell receptor (beta chain) is a study of T cells in Graves' hyperthyroidism and ophthalmopathy. About the study: Peripheral blood was acquired at first diagnosis, ahead of any therapy whatsoever.

General study findings and limits: Clonotypes that were expanded in thyroid above 0.001 mostly appeared in blood too.

This clonotype showed up many times. The antigen remains unidentified. Losses at the gene ends were 8 bases for V and 7 bases for J; bases not matched to a gene: 12. Germline assignment: CDR1 MNHEY and CDR2 SVGEGT. The CDR3 has 15 residues. The TCR beta CDR3 regions underwent amplification using RNA transcripts as the source. Primed by the HTBI set, a first-round RT-PCR was run on the TCR CDR3. TCRdb called the multiplex PCR reads again in MiXCR, with one record for every CDR3 protein. Among about 700,000 distinct CDR3 sequences, 14% were seen once, and the ten largest hold around 9.6%. A patient was excluded if there was uncontrolled infection, other autoimmune disease, pregnancy or lactation. Fresh peripheral blood, more than 9 ml, yielded the PBMCs.

The sequencing sample was made of blood. J is TRBJ2-7 and V is TRBV6-2 or TRBV6-3, with TRBD1 matching over 12 bases. This sequence originates from a woman aged 18-29 years with Graves' hyperthyroidism. This chain's CDR3 is CASAPIGTGGREQYF. CDR3 in DNA: TGTGCCAGCGCCCCGATCGGGACAGGGGGCCGAGAGCAGTACTTC.